Listed below are T cell receptor beta chains from one sample, sequenced in a study of CXCR3-negative and CXCR3-positive naive CD8 T cells. Using the 5' RACE reads, TCRdb records one entry per CDR3 protein without DNA. The clone table shows 48,000 or so distinct CDR3 sequences, with the ten largest holding 15%. What was sequenced was memory CD8+ T cells from blood. The receptors come from a human donor in good health. Some clones in this sample may be carry-over from other donors' samples. Each CDR3 is given with its conserved first and last residue.

TRBJ2-7 12 TRBV29-1 CSVHGGPDEQYF
TRBJ1-4 15 TRBV7-8 CASSPGLGFGEKLFF
TRBJ2-3 17 TRBV6-5 CASSYEGLRRGTDTQYF
TRBJ2-7 14 TRBV29-1 CSVFTGGLPYEQYF
TRBJ2-7 14 TRBV7-9 CASSFEGGIYEQYF
TRBJ2-7 15 TRBV20-1 CSARFGQMGDLEQYF
TRBJ2-7 15 TRBV6-2/TRBV6-3 CASSLAGTGYYEQYF
TRBJ2-3 19 TRBV28 CASSSVPPQRGTLADTQYF
TRBJ2-7 12 TRBV2 CASSDPSREQYF
TRBJ1-5 14 TRBV28 CASSEREANQPQHF
TRBJ2-1 14 TRBV28 CASSPHREYNEQFF
TRBJ2-5 13 TRBV7-8 CASSSTMWETQYF
TRBJ2-7 12 TRBV6-5 CASSFRGDEQYF
TRBJ2-5 14 TRBV5-1 CASSLGTEQETQYF
TRBJ2-7 13 TRBV29-1 CSVRAGSTYEKYF